What follows is one T cell receptor beta chain and its context. Its antigen is currently not known. No much larger clonotype is one base removed from it; base qualities were not supplied. Each collaborating institution followed its own protocols to collect whole blood in K2EDTA tubes. Collaborator samples were shipped for TCRbeta analysis as frozen whole blood, isolated PBMCs, or DNA extracted from either sample type. The sample belongs to a study of blood T cell repertoires in COVID-19 (dated by TCRdb to 2018 to 2020). Regarding the research as a whole: Samples covering the acute and convalescent phases of COVID-19 were provided by collaborators in the United States, Italy and Spain. The prospective study material was composed of cDNA or gDNA derived from T cells, B-cell-depleted T cells, or PBMCs. The repertoires were made available in a free public database intended to serve as a resource for research on the immune response to SARS-CoV-2. Samples were obtained from the ongoing ImmuneRACE study (first 160 participants) and from approximately 1,200 subjects provided by 6 global collaborators. Where available, HLA class I and class II types were taken from metadata supplied by the sample provider and were not determined by assay-based typing. The dataset comprised deeply sampled blood TCRbeta repertoires from subjects exposed to, actively infected with, or recovered from COVID-19. The sample metadata nearly always contained a de-identified subject ID, COVID-19 status, age in years and sex. The full study reports these points: Clinical and demographic metadata were provided uncurated, with the amount varying by source and participant.

The immunoSEQ Assay, a bias-controlled multiplex PCR, was used to amplify TCRbeta CDR3 regions from genomic DNA. The paper's data handling went like this. Nucleated cell counts per sample were estimated from amplification of reference gene primers within the assay. To quantify the absolute abundance of each unique TCRbeta CDR3 rearrangement, sequence reads were collapsed and filtered. For each sample, productive Simpson clonality was calculated by taking the square root of Simpson's diversity index across productive rearrangements. TCRdb obtained this table from immuneACCESS and retained in-frame rearrangements with V and J assigned. These tables miss some clones; where compared with another copy, unresolved V genes account for less than half of the shortfall, and the remainder is unexplained. Clonal size and the V and J genes are those of that table, whereas D and trimming came from the DNA. Counted in this sample were 85,000 to 90,000 clones; 86% of them appeared once. The top ten clones comprise more than 1% of the sample.

The sequencing input was peripheral blood. The origin of this receptor is a man aged 80 or over with active or convalescent COVID-19.

The CDR3 amino acid sequence is: CASSVTSGSSYNEQFF. In nucleotides, the sequence is TGTGCCAGTAGTGTGACTAGCGGGAGCTCCTACAATGAGCAGTTCTTC. The chain is encoded by TRBV19 joined to TRBJ2-1, and 12 bases in between align with TRBD2. CDR1 LNHDA and CDR2 SQIVND are derived from the germline V gene (reference sequence). Here V drops 5 bases and J drops 0 bases, and the junction holds 2 bases not matched to any gene. There are 16 amino acids in the CDR3, from cysteine to phenylalanine inclusive. The CDR3 DNA has 48 bases and is translated from base 1.